This passage covers 31 T cell receptor beta chains from one sample sequenced in a study of T-cell reconstitution after alpha-beta-depleted transplantation in children. Notes on the study in general: Newly generated T cells supplied most T-cell counts and diversity one year post-transplant.

For these receptors, no antigen is known. For TCRbeta, the library was prepared with unique molecular identifiers. TCRdb itself ran the PCR reads through MiXCR, one entry per CDR3 protein. The sample contains about 290,000 distinct CDR3 sequences, roughly 7.8% of which appear only once. Sample: peripheral blood, taken 360 days after TCRalphabeta/CD19-depleted stem cell transplant. The receptors originated from a female patient aged 2-15 years who had a stem cell transplant for Fanconi anemia, so the T cells may come from the graft donor.

This clonotype has ten or more counts. The gene calls are TRBV29-1 and TRBJ2-1, with D unresolved. V lost 8 bases and J lost 6, with 8 bases in between. The germline gives CDR1 SQVTM, CDR2 ANQGSEA. The CDR3 is 10 amino acids. The CDR3 region is CSLRANEQFF. The CDR3 DNA follows: TGCAGCCTCCGGGCCAATGAGCAGTTCTTC.

This clonotype was recorded many times. This chain uses TRBV7-3 with TRBJ2-3; 7 bases are a match to TRBD2. Trimming at V came to 5 bases and at J to 0 bases, leaving 17 bases not matched to a gene. This CDR3 is 19 amino acids long. Germline CDR1 and CDR2: SGHTA and FQGTGA. CDR3 sequence (DNA): TGTGCCAGCAGCCCCCTACGCTGGGAGGGACGGGCTAGCACAGATACGCAGTATTTT. It codes for CASSPLRWEGRASTDTQYF.

This clonotype was counted ten times or more. The chain has TRBV3-1 and TRBJ2-1, with TRBD2 matching over 7 bases. The CDR3 consists of 13 residues. The germline CDR1 and CDR2 sequences are LGHDT and YNNKEL (reference sequence). Unmatched junction bases numbered 1, after V lost 1 base and J lost 7 bases. CDR3 sequence reads: CASSQAGGNEQFF. The CDR3 bases are TGTGCCAGCAGCCAAGCGGGGGGAAATGAGCAGTTCTTC.

This clonotype has at least ten counts. The genes are TRBV10-2 and TRBJ1-1; the D is unclear. V was cut by 6 bases and J by 0 bases, with 11 bases left in between. The CDR3 is 14 residues long. Germline CDR1 reads WSHSY; CDR2 reads SAAADI. CDR3 coding DNA: TGCGCCAGCAGGAAACTACAGATGAACACTGAAGCTTTCTTT. Translating it yields CASRKLQMNTEAFF.

Remarks on this clonotype: The CDR3 does not close with the conserved phenylalanine or tryptophan, likely indicating a read error. This rearrangement joins TRBV5-1 to TRBJ2-3; D is uncertain. Germline V CDR1 and CDR2: SGHRS, YFSETQ. The length of the CDR3 is 13 residues. Trimming shortened V by 2 bases and J by 0 bases, and 4 bases separated the two germline ends. The CDR3 region is CASSFFSTDTQYC. CDR3 sequence (DNA): TGCGCCAGCAGCTTCTTCAGCACAGATACGCAGTATTGT.

This clonotype was detected only a few times. The rearrangement joins TRBV5-1 to TRBJ2-5, with D perhaps matching TRBD1 (6 bases). Trimming removed 1 base from V and 0 bases from J, with 10 bases in between. This CDR3 spans 15 amino acids. Germline CDR1 and CDR2: SGHRS and YFSETQ. CDR3 in amino acids: CASSLIGTNQETQYF. CDR3 coding DNA: TGCGCCAGCAGCTTGATTGGGACAAACCAAGAGACCCAGTACTTC.

Points on this clonotype: One base away lies a much larger clone, so this may be a sequencing read error. The chain recombines TRBV5-4 with TRBJ2-5; D might be TRBD2 (6 bases). This CDR3 has 15 amino acids. Germline V CDR1 and CDR2: SGHNT, YYREEE (reference sequence). CDR3 DNA sequence: TGTGCCATCAGCTACGGGACTTTTTTCCAAGAGACCCAGTACTTC. This codes for CAISYGTFFQETQYF.

This clonotype was recorded at least ten times. V usage is TRBV5-1 and J usage is TRBJ1-5; 9 bases are a match to TRBD1. Germline CDR1 SGHRS, CDR2 YFSETQ. With V trimmed by 4 bases and J by 4 bases, 6 bases remained unmatched. This CDR3 region has 15 residues. In nucleotides, the CDR3 is TGCGCCAGCAGCCCGGGACAGGGCGGGAATCAGCCCCAGCATTTT. It encodes CASSPGQGGNQPQHF.

At least ten counts were recorded for this clonotype. The gene calls are TRBV5-5 and TRBJ1-5; a weak D match, TRBD1 (5 bases). Trimming removed 5 bases at V and 6 bases at J, with 12 bases between. CDR1 is SGHKS, CDR2 YYEKEE, per germline (reference sequence). The CDR3 runs 13 residues. This chain's CDR3 is CASSFRAGQPQHF. CDR3 DNA: TGTGCCAGCAGTTTCAGGGCGGGTCAGCCCCAGCATTTT. Looking up the rest from reference TRBV5-5 and TRBJ1-5 gives the full variable domain: DAGVTQSPTHLIKTRGQQVTLRCSPISGHKSVSWYQQVLGQGPQFIFQYYEKEERGRGNFPDRFSARQFPNYSSELNVNALLLGDSALYLCASSFRAGQPQHFGDGTRLSIL.

This clonotype was seen ten or more times. V is TRBV12-3 or TRBV12-4 and J is TRBJ1-1, with 8 positions matching TRBD1. The CDR3 extends over 16 amino acids. J lost 5 bases, V lost 6 bases, and 14 bases had no gene match. CDR3 nucleotides: TGTGCCAGCAGACCACAGGGGGTCAGTGGGCGTACTGAAGCTTTCTTT. Residues: CASRPQGVSGRTEAFF.

The V gene is TRBV7-9, the J gene TRBJ2-1; D is unresolved. CDR1 and CDR2 (germline): SEHNR, FQNEAQ (reference sequence). This CDR3 has 17 residues. Trimming removed 3 bases from V and 2 bases from J, with 17 bases in between. The CDR3, as DNA: TGTGCCAGCAGCTTCCCGCCCGTGGCAGGAGCCTACAATGAGCAGTTCTTC. Translated, it gives CASSFPPVAGAYNEQFF.

The chain carries TRBV20-1 and TRBJ1-1; D is possibly TRBD1 (6 bases). The CDR3 contains 14 residues. CDR1 DFQATT and CDR2 SNEGSKA come from the germline V gene (reference sequence). Trimming took 6 bases from V and 6 from J, leaving 20 bases between them. This CDR3 is CSAPYFRGRAEAFF. The CDR3 DNA follows: TGCAGTGCCCCTTACTTCCGGGGGCGGGCTGAAGCTTTCTTT.

The sample holds many counts of this clonotype. The V call is TRBV20-1, the J call TRBJ2-5, with no clear D. Looked up from germline, CDR1 is DFQATT and CDR2 is SNEGSKA (reference sequence). The CDR3 length is 13 residues. The V end was cut by 3 bases, the J end by 7 bases, with 15 bases between. CDR3 in amino acids: CSASSTNPGTQYF. For the CDR3, the DNA is TGCAGTGCTAGTAGCACTAACCCTGGGACCCAGTACTTC.

The V call is TRBV13, the J call TRBJ1-1; no firm D call. The ends were cut back, 2 bases at V and 1 base at J, with 14 bases in the middle. The CDR3 runs to 16 residues. CDR1 and CDR2 (germline): PRHDT, FYEKMQ (reference sequence). DNA of the CDR3: TGTGCCAGCAGCTTATCGTTAATTGGTTGGAACACTGAAGCTTTCTTT. It yields the protein CASSLSLIGWNTEAFF. Based on the CDR3 plus reference TRBV13 and TRBJ1-1, the full variable domain is AAGVIQSPRHLIKEKRETATLKCYPIPRHDTVYWYQQGPGQDPQFLISFYEKMQSDKGSIPDRFSAQQFSDYHSELNMSSLELGDSALYFCASSLSLIGWNTEAFFGQGTRLTVV.

This clonotype was observed once. This sequence may be a read error, since a much larger clone differs from it by one base. J is TRBJ2-3 and V is TRBV5-1; D perhaps matches TRBD2 (5 bases). CDR3 length: 15 amino acids. Germline V gene lookup returns CDR1 SGHRS and CDR2 YFSETQ. CDR3 DNA sequence: TGCGCCAGCAGCCCCACATGGCCTAGCACAGATCCGCAGTATTTT. Its protein product is CASSPTWPSTDPQYF.

This clonotype was counted at least ten times. DNA of the CDR3: TGCAGCGGCGGACAGGGGTGGGACGGGGAGCTGTTTTTT. This codes for CSGGQGWDGELFF. V is TRBV29-1 and J is TRBJ2-2; TRBD1 matches 9 bases. The CDR3 has 13 residues. The junction had 7 bases not matched to a gene; V was cut back by 7 bases and J by 7 bases. The germline V gene has CDR1 SQVTM and CDR2 ANQGSEA.

This clonotype appeared a few times. The V and J genes are TRBV18 and TRBJ2-3, with TRBD2 matching 7 bases. CDR1 and CDR2 (germline): KGHSH, LQKENI. CDR3 size: 14 residues. With V trimmed by 3 bases and J by 5 bases, 5 bases remained unmatched. CDR3 amino acids: CASSPPGLRDTQYF. The CDR3 nucleotides read TGTGCCAGCTCACCTCCGGGACTACGAGATACGCAGTATTTT.

The chain employs TRBV4-1 and TRBJ2-1; TRBD2 might be the D (6 bases). Germline V CDR1 and CDR2: MGHRA, YSYEKL. The CDR3 loop spans 17 amino acids. Trimming took off 4 bases at V and 2 bases at J, with 18 bases between the two ends. The CDR3 region is CASSRTGARPAYNEQFF. The CDR3 DNA reads TGCGCCAGCAGCCGGACGGGAGCCCGCCCAGCCTACAATGAGCAGTTCTTC.

This clonotype was seen ten or more times. The J gene is TRBJ2-7, the V gene TRBV5-1, with D possibly matching TRBD1 (5 bases). The germline CDR1 and CDR2 sequences are SGHRS and YFSETQ. This CDR3 is 13 amino acids long. With 2 bases removed from V and 6 bases from J, the gap between germline ends came to 12 bases. For the CDR3, the DNA is TGCGCCAGCAGCTTCGACAGACAGCGCGAGCAGTACTTC. It translates to CASSFDRQREQYF. Combining the CDR3 with reference TRBV5-1 and TRBJ2-7 gives the whole variable domain KAGVTQTPRYLIKTRGQQVTLSCSPISGHRSVSWYQQTPGQGLQFLFEYFSETQRNKGNFPGRFSGRQFSNSRSEMNVSTLELGDSALYLCASSFDRQREQYFGPGTRLTVT.

The chain combines TRBV11-3 with TRBJ2-2; D may be TRBD1 (6 bases). V shed 5 bases and J shed 0 bases, with 13 bases lying between them. The CDR3 consists of 16 residues. Germline V lookup: CDR1 SGHNT, CDR2 YENEEA. The CDR3 coding sequence is TGTGCCAGCAGCCCCGGACAGAATCCGAACACCGGGGAGCTGTTTTTT. It specifies CASSPGQNPNTGELFF. Based on the CDR3 plus reference TRBV11-3 and TRBJ2-2, the full variable domain is EAGVVQSPRYKIIEKKQPVAFWCNPISGHNTLYWYLQNLGQGPELLIRYENEEAVDDSQLPKDRFSAERLKGVDSTLKIQPAELGDSAVYLCASSPGQNPNTGELFFGEGSRLTVL.

In its sample, this clonotype was seen many times. This chain joins TRBV12-3 or TRBV12-4 and TRBJ1-2; 10 nucleotides match TRBD1. V dropped 8 bases and J dropped 3; count of bases not matched to a gene: 9. The CDR3 extends over 15 amino acids. The CDR3 protein is CASCGTGDWDYGYTF. CDR3 bases: TGTGCCAGCTGCGGGACAGGGGACTGGGACTATGGCTACACCTTC.

This clonotype was picked up a small number of times. The chain links TRBV5-1 to TRBJ1-3; no firm D call. The CDR3 is made up of 14 amino acids. From germline, CDR1 is SGHRS and CDR2 YFSETQ. Trimming cost V 0 bases and J 4 bases, with 8 bases left between them. CDR3 region: CASSLEGPGNTIYF. CDR3 nucleotides: TGCGCCAGCAGCTTGGAGGGCCCCGGAAACACCATATATTTT.

This clonotype was seen repeatedly, ten times or more. The chain recombines TRBV20-1 with TRBJ1-1, with D perhaps matching TRBD1 (6 bases). The CDR3 is 16 residues long. Germline V gene lookup returns CDR1 DFQATT and CDR2 SNEGSKA (reference sequence). V was cut by 3 bases and J by 4 bases, with 21 bases left in between. Written as DNA, the CDR3 is TGCAGTGCTAGTAGGCTGGCAGGGGCGGTGAGCACTGAAGCTTTCTTT. Encoded protein: CSASRLAGAVSTEAFF.

The genes are TRBV12-3 or TRBV12-4 and TRBJ1-1; 9 nucleotides agree with TRBD1. This CDR3 has 14 residues. The V segment lost 3 bases and the J segment 8 bases; nucleotides outside the gene matches: 7. This CDR3 reads CASSFTGGIREAFF. In DNA form, the CDR3 reads TGTGCCAGCAGTTTCACAGGGGGCATTCGAGAAGCTTTCTTT.

This clonotype appeared a few times. The chain is built from TRBV9 and TRBJ1-1; D is perhaps TRBD1 (5 bases). The CDR3 consists of 16 residues. Germline values: CDR1 SGDLS, CDR2 YYNGEE. The V end lost 2 bases, the J end lost 1 base, and 15 bases lay between the germline ends. CDR3 in amino acids: CASSVRGDMANTEAFF. The CDR3 bases are TGTGCCAGCAGCGTTAGAGGGGATATGGCGAACACTGAAGCTTTCTTT.

This sequence joins TRBV12-3 or TRBV12-4 and TRBJ2-1; 12 bases match TRBD2. After removal of 5 bases from V and 5 bases from J, the junction contained 10 bases not matched to a gene. The CDR3 runs 17 residues. The CDR3 spells CASSPQTSGSLNNEQFF. The DNA for the CDR3 is TGTGCCAGCAGTCCCCAGACTAGCGGGAGTCTCAACAATGAGCAGTTCTTC.

This clonotype was detected only a few times. The chain carries TRBV6-2 or TRBV6-3 and TRBJ1-5; tentative D call: TRBD1 (5 bases). The CDR3 has 15 residues. Germline V gene sequence: CDR1 MNHEY, CDR2 SVGEGT. Trimming cost V 0 bases and J 4 bases, with 10 bases left between them. CDR3 DNA sequence: TGTGCCAGCAGTTACTCGATGGGGCGGAATCAGCCCCAGCATTTT. This encodes CASSYSMGRNQPQHF.

This chain links TRBV9 with TRBJ1-2; D remains unclear. The CDR3 extends over 19 amino acids. The germline V and J ends were trimmed by 4 bases and 4 bases, with 29 bases remaining between them. The germline gives CDR1 SGDLS, CDR2 YYNGEE. CDR3 protein: CASSPVLTASSLLGYGYTF. The DNA of the CDR3 is TGTGCCAGCAGCCCGGTTCTTACAGCCAGTAGCCTTCTAGGCTATGGCTACACCTTC.

This clonotype has more than one count but fewer than ten. The chain has TRBV12-3 or TRBV12-4 and TRBJ2-5, with 8 bases lining up with TRBD2. J lost 2 bases, V lost 5 bases, and 13 bases had no gene match. This CDR3 is built from 17 residues. CDR3 DNA: TGTGCCAGCAGTGGGTGGGTACGCGGGGGGTCACAAGAGACCCAGTACTTC. Translating gives CASSGWVRGGSQETQYF.

In this sample, this clonotype turned up a few times. This rearrangement joins TRBV20-1 to TRBJ2-1, with 15 nucleotides matching TRBD2. CDR1 and CDR2 (germline): DFQATT, SNEGSKA (reference sequence). The CDR3 contains 20 residues. The trim removed 4 bases at V and 1 base at J, leaving 14 bases unmatched. DNA for the CDR3: TGCAGTGCTACCCCCCCCTCGGGACTAGCGGGGGGTTCTTCCTACAATGAGCAGTTCTTC. It encodes CSATPPSGLAGGSSYNEQFF.

V and J are TRBV5-1 and TRBJ1-1, with TRBD1 as a possible D gene (6 bases). In germline, CDR1 is SGHRS, CDR2 YFSETQ. V lost 0 bases, J lost 8 bases, and 11 bases lay in between. CDR3 size: 13 residues. The CDR3 DNA follows: TGCGCCAGCAGCTTGGGGTTAGGGGGAGAAGCTTTCTTT. It is translated as CASSLGLGGEAFF. Looking up the rest from reference TRBV5-1 and TRBJ1-1 gives the full variable domain: KAGVTQTPRYLIKTRGQQVTLSCSPISGHRSVSWYQQTPGQGLQFLFEYFSETQRNKGNFPGRFSGRQFSNSRSEMNVSTLELGDSALYLCASSLGLGGEAFFGQGTRLTVV.